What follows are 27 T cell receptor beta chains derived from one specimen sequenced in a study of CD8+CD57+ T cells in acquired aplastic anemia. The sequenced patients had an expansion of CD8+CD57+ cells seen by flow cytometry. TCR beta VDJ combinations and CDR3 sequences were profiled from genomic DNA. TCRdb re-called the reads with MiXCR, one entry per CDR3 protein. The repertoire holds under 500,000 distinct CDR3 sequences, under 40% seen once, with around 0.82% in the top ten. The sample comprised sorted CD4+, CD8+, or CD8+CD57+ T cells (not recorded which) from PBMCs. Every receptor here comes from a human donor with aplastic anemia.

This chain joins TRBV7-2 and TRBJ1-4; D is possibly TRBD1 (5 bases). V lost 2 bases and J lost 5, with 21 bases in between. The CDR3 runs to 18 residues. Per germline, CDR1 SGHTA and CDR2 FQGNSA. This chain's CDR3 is CASSLLGRKGNLNEKLFF. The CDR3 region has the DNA TGTGCCAGCAGCTTATTGGGCAGAAAGGGGAACCTAAATGAAAAACTGTTTTTT. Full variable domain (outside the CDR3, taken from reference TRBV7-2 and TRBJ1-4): GAGVSQSPSNKVTEKGKDVELRCDPISGHTALYWYRQSLGQGLEFLIYFQGNSAPDKSGLPSDRFSAERTGGSVSTLTIQRTQQEDSAVYLCASSLLGRKGNLNEKLFFGSGTQLSVL.

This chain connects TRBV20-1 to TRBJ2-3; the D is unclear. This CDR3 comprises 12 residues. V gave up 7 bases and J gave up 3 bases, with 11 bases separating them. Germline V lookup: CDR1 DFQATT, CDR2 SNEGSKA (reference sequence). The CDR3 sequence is CSGWAFTDTQYF. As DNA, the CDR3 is TGCAGTGGGTGGGCTTTTACAGATACGCAGTATTTT.

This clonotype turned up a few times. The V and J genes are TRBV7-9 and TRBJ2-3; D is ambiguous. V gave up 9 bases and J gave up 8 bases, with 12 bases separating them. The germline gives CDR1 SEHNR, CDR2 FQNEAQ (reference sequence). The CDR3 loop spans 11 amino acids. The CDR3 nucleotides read TGTGCCAGTGGGAATGAGGTTACGCAGTATTTT. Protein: CASGNEVTQYF.

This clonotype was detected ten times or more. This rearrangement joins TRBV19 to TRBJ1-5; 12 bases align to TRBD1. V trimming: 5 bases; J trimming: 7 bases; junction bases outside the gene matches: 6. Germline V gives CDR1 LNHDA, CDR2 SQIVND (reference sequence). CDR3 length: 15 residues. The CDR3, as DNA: TGTGCCAGTAGTGCCGGGACAGGGGGCGGGCAGCCCCAGCATTTT. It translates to CASSAGTGGGQPQHF.

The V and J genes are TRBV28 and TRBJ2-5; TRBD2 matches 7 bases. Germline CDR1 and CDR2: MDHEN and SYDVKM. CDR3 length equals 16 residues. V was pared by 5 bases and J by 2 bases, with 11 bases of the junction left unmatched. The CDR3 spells CASSPPGAGVQETQYF. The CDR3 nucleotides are TGTGCCAGCAGTCCTCCGGGCGCGGGAGTACAAGAGACCCAGTACTTC.

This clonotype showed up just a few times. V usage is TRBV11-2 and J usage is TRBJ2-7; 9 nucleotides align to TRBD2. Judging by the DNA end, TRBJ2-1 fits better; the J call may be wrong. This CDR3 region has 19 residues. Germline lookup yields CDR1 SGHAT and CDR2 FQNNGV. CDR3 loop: CASSSLGPPSGRISTEQFF. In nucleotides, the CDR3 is TGTGCCAGCAGCTCCCTCGGCCCCCCCAGCGGGAGGATCTCCACCGAGCAGTTCTTC.

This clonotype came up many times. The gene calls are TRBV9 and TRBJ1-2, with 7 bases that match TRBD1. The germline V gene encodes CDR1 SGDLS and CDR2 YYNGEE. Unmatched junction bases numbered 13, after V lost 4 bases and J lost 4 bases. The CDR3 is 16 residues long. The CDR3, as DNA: TGTGCCAGCAGCACCACAACAGGGGATCTATTCTATGGCTACACCTTC. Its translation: CASSTTTGDLFYGYTF.

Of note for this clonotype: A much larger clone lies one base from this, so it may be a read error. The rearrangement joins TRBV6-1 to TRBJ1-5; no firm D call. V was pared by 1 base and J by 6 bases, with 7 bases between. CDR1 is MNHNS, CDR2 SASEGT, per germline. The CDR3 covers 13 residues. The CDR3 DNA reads TGTGCCAGCAGTGAAGTCGCGGGTCAGCCCCAGCATTTT. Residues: CASSEVAGQPQHF.

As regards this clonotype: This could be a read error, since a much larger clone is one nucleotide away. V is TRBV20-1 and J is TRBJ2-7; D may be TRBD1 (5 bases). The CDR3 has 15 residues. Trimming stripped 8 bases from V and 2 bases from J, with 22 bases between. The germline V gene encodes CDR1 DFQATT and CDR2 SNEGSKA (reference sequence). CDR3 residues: CSTITGSRWTYEQYF. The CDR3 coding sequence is TGCAGTACAATAACAGGTTCCCGATGGACCTACGAGCAGTACTTC.

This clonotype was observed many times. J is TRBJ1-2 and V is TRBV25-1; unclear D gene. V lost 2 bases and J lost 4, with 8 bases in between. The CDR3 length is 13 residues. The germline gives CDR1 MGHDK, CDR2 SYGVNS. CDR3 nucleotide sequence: TGTGCCAGCAGTGAAGGTTTAAGCTATGGCTACACCTTC. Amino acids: CASSEGLSYGYTF.

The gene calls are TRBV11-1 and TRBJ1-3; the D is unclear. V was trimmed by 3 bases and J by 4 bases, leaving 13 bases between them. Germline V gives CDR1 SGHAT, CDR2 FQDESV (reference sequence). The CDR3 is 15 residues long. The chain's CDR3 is CASSFRGPGGNTIYF. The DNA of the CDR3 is TGTGCCAGCAGCTTCCGCGGGCCGGGGGGAAACACCATATATTTT.

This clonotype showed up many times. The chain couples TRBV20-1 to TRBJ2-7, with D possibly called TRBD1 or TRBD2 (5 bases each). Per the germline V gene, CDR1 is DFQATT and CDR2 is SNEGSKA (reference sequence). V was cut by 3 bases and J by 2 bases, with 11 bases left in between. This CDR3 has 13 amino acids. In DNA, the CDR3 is TGCAGTGCTAGGGGGGACCGAACCTACGAGCAGTACTTC. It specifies CSARGDRTYEQYF.

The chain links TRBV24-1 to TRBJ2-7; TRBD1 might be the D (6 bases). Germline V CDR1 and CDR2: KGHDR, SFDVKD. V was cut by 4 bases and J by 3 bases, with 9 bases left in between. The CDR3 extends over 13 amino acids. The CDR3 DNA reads TGTGCCACCAGTGAAGACAGGCACTACGAGCAGTACTTC. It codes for CATSEDRHYEQYF.

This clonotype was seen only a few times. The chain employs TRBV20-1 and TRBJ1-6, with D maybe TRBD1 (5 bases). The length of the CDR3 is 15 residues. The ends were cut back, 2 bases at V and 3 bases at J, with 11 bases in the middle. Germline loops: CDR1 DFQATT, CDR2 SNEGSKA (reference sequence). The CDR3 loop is CSARNRTFYNSPLHF. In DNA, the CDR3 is TGCAGTGCTAGAAACAGGACGTTCTATAATTCACCCCTCCACTTT.

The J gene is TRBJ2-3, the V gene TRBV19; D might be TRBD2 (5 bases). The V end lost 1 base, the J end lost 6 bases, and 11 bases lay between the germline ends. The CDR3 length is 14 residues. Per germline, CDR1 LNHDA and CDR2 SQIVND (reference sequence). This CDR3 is CASSIVGLSDTQYF. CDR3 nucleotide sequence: TGTGCCAGTAGTATAGTCGGACTCTCGGATACGCAGTATTTT.

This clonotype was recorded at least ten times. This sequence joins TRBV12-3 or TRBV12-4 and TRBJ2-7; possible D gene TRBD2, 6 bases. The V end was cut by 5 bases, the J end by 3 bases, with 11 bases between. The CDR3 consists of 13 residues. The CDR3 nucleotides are TGTGCCAGCAGTCGCGGGGTCTTCTACGAGCAGTACTTC. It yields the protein CASSRGVFYEQYF.

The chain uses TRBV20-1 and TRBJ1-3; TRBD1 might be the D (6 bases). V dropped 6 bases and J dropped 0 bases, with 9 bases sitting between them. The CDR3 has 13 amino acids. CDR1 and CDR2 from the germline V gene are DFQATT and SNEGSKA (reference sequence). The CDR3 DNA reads TGCAGTGCCCAGACAGGCTCTGGAAACACCATATATTTT. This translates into CSAQTGSGNTIYF.

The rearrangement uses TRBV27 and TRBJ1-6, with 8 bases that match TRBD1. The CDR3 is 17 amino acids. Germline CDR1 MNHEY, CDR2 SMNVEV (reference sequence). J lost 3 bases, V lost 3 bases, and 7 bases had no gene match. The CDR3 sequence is CASSLGGQVDYNSPLHF. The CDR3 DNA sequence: TGTGCCAGCAGTTTGGGGGGACAGGTAGACTATAATTCACCCCTCCACTTT.

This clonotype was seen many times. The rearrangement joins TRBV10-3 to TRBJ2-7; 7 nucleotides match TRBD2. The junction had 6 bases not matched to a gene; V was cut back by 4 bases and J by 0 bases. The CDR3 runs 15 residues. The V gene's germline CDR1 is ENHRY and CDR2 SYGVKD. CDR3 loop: CAISGSGNSSYEQYF. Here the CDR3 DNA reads TGTGCCATCAGTGGCAGCGGGAATAGCTCCTACGAGCAGTACTTC.

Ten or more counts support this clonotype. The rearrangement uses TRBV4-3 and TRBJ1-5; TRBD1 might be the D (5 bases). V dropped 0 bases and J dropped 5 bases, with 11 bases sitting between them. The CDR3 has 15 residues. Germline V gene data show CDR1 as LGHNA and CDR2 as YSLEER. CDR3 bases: TGCGCCAGCAGCCAAGATGGGCAGGGACATCAGCCCCAGCATTTT. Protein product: CASSQDGQGHQPQHF.

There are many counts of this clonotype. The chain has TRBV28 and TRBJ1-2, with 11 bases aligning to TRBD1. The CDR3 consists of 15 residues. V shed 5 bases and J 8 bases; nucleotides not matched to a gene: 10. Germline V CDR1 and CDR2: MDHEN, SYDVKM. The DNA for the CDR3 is TGTGCCAGCAGTAAAGGGACAGGGGGTCAGGCAGGCTACACCTTC. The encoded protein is CASSKGTGGQAGYTF.

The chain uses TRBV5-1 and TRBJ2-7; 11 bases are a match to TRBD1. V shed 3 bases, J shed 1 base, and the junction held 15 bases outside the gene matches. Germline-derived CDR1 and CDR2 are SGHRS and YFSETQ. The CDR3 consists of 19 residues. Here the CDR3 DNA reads TGCGCCAGCAGCTCTGGTGGGACAGGGGGGACTCGCCTATCCTACGAGCAGTACTTC. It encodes CASSSGGTGGTRLSYEQYF. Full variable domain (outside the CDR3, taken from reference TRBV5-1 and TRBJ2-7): KAGVTQTPRYLIKTRGQQVTLSCSPISGHRSVSWYQQTPGQGLQFLFEYFSETQRNKGNFPGRFSGRQFSNSRSEMNVSTLELGDSALYLCASSSGGTGGTRLSYEQYFGPGTRLTVT.

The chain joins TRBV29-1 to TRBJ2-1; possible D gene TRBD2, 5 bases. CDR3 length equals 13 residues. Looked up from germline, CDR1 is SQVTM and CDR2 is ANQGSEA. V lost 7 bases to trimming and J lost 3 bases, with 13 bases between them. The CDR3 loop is CSASPGSYNEQFF. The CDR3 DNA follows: TGCAGCGCGAGTCCGGGAAGCTACAATGAGCAGTTCTTC.

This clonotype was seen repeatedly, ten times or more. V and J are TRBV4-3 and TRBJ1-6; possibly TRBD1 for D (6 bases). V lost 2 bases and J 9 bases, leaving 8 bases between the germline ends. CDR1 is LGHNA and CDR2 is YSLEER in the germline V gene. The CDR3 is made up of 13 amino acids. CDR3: CASSQRRGSPLHF. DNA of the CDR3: TGCGCCAGCAGCCAACGCAGGGGTTCACCCCTCCACTTT.

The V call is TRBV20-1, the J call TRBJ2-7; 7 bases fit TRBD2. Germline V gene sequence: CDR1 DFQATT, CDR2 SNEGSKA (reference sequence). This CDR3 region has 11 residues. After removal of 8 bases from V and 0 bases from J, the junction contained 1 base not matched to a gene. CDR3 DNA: TGCAGTAGCGGGAACTCCTACGAGCAGTACTTC. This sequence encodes CSSGNSYEQYF.

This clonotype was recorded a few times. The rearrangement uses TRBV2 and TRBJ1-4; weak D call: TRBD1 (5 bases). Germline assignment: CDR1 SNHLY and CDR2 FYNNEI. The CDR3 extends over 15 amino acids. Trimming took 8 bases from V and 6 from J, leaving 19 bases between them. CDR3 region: CASHGGEYYYEKLFF. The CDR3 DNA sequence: TGTGCCAGCCACGGGGGAGAATATTATTATGAAAAACTGTTTTTT.

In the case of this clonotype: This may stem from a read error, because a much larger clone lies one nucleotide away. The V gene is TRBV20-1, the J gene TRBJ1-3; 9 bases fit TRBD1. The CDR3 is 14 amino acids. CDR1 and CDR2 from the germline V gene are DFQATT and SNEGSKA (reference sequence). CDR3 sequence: CSAAGTGSGSTIYF. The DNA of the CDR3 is TGCAGTGCCGCCGGGACAGGGTCTGGAAGCACCATATATTTT.